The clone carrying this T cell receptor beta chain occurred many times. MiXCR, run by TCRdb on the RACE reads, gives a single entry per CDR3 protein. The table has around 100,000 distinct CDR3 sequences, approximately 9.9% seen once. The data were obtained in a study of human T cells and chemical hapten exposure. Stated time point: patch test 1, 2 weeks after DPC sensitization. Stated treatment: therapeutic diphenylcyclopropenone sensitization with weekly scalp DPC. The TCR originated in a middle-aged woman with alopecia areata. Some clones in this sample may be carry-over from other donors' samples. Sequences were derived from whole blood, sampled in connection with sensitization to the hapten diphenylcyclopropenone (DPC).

The CDR3 region is CASSDFSGNRNEQFF. The CDR3 DNA sequence: TGTGCCAGCTCAGATTTTAGCGGGAATCGGAATGAGCAGTTCTTC. V and J are TRBV18 and TRBJ2-1; TRBD2 matches 8 bases. The germline CDR1 and CDR2 sequences are KGHSH and LQKENI. Trimming took 5 bases from V and 7 from J; bases not matched to a gene: 10. The CDR3 is made up of 15 amino acids. Drawing the rest from reference TRBV18 and TRBJ2-1, the complete variable domain is NAGVMQNPRHLVRRRGQEARLRCSPMKGHSHVYWYRQLPEEGLKFMVYLQKENIIDESGMPKERFSAEFPKEGPSILRIQQVVRGDSAAYFCASSDFSGNRNEQFFGPGTRLTVL.